What follows is one TCR beta chain and its context. Its antigen remains unidentified. The data were taken from a study of cytomegalovirus exposure and HLA in healthy donors. Findings of the study overall: An analysis that was carried out later associated fewer than 20,000 TCR beta sequences with HLA alleles at 0.05 false discovery rate. The investigators catalogued 150 or so TCR beta chains as cytomegalovirus-associated. In vitro, a few CMV-associated chains proved specific for CMV antigens.

Primers included in the PCR were 60 Vbeta and 13 Jbeta primers. The protocol was immunoSEQ multiplex PCR, while the TCRdb copy is restricted to in-frame clones and leaves out a portion. The sample records more than 150,000 clones, around 80% being singletons. Unrecorded immune exposures were likely, despite nominal health at sampling. The CDR3 covers 14 residues. Germline V lookup: CDR1 MDHEN, CDR2 SYDVKM. With 1 base clipped from V and 6 bases from J, the junction kept 3 bases outside the gene matches. The TCR sequence derives from a woman aged 40 to 50 in good health and CMV-seropositive. The chain uses TRBV28 and TRBJ2-1; 7 positions match TRBD2. The sample comprised PBMCs. The CDR3 spells CASSLYGEGNEQFF. The CDR3 DNA reads as TGTGCCAGCAGTTTATATGGGGAGGGCAATGAGCAGTTCTTC.